This T cell receptor beta chain appears in the sequencing data of a study of long-term antiretroviral therapy in people with HIV. Study results and limitations: Blood collection from about 2003 to 2017 possibly occurred under older ART regimens.

On this clone itself: Its antigen is as yet unknown.

This CDR3 is 15 amino acids long. J was trimmed by 4 bases and V by 3 bases; bases with no gene match: 7. Germline assignment: CDR1 SQVTM and CDR2 ANQGSEA. Sequencing relied on immunoSEQ assay v3.0, run at survey level. Measured with immunoSEQ multiplex PCR; TCRdb has only the in-frame clones, and not every one. The data hold fewer than 30,000 clones, with almost 85% observed a single time. In the United States, treatment was given to all participants with HIV. The sequence came from a young woman with HIV. The J gene is TRBJ2-5, the V gene TRBV29-1; 11 positions match TRBD1. Specimen: unsorted PBMCs, collected 1.1 years before starting antiretroviral therapy. CDR3 DNA sequence: TGCAGCGTTGAGTCCGGGACAGGGGGAGGAGAGACCCAGTACTTC. It codes for CSVESGTGGGETQYF.